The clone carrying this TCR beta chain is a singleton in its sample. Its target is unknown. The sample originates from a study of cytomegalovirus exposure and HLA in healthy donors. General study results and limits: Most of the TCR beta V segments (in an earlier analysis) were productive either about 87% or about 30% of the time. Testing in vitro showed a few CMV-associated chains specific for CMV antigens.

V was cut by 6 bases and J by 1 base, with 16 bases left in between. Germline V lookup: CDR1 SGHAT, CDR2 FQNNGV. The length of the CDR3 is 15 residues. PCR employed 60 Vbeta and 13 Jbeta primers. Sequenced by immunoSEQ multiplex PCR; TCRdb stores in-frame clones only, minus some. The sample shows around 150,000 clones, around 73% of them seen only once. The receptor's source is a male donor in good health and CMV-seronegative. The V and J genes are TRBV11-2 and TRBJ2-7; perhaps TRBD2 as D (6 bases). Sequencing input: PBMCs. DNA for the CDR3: TGTGCCAGCAGTGGGACTGCGACCAATTCCTACGAGCAGTACTTC. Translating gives CASSGTATNSYEQYF.